This paragraph reports one TCR beta chain. It has no known antigen specificity. Base qualities are not provided; no much larger clone lies one nucleotide away. This record comes from a study of PD-1 blockade in classical Hodgkin lymphoma (TCRdb year 2020). For context, the study as a whole: Nivolumab dosing was 3 mg/kg intravenously every 2 weeks, continuing until either disease progression or unacceptable toxicity. A peripheral blood immune signature of response to PD-1 blockade in classical Hodgkin lymphoma was defined using TCR beta sequencing and CyTOF.

For this chain, trimming is 1 base at the V end and 0 bases at the J end, and the number of junction bases without a gene match is 8. The CDR3 sequence holds 17 residues, the cysteine and phenylalanine included. Of the read, only the CDR3 DNA is kept; its 51 bases are in frame from base 1. CDR1 and CDR2, looked up from the germline V gene, are MGHRA and YSYEKL. Beyond this particular receptor, the publication reports: A significant rise by C4D1 was seen in CD4+ but not CD8+ TCR diversity (p=0.0027 vs p=0.16), with the rise being most apparent in complete responders (p=0.02). Baseline TCR diversity was reported to be lower in newly diagnosed patients than in healthy donors and to be lower still in relapsed/refractory patients. Only a single clinical trial cohort was studied, and what caused the repertoire differences, possibly disease activity or prior therapy, remained undefined. Lower diversity was seen in patients whose nivolumab began less than 1 year after ASCT, and these patients were left out of later analyses so that immune reconstitution would not confound the results. Among trial patients, those achieving complete response had baseline diversity similar to that of newly diagnosed patients, while diversity was significantly lower in partial responders and progressors.

The sample's time point, from its label and the paper: cycle 4 day 1 (C4D1), after 5 to 7 weeks of nivolumab. Relapse after autologous stem cell transplantation had occurred in all trial patients, and cohorts A, B and C were distinguished by prior brentuximab vedotin exposure. The trial cohort included roughly 60 patients with relapsed/refractory classical Hodgkin lymphoma, and each patient had a best overall response of complete response, partial response or progressive disease. In the multi-cohort phase II CheckMate 205 trial, trial patients received single-agent nivolumab. Best overall response was determined by an independent review committee according to the 2007 International Working Group response criteria. PBMCs from the trial were collected at three points: immediately before nivolumab initiation (C1D1), and during therapy at cycle 2 day 1 and cycle 4 day 1. Peripheral blood was collected in 8 mL Vacutainer Cell Preparation Tubes, from which PBMCs were isolated by centrifugation and then cryopreserved.

Genomic DNA was extracted with the Qiagen DNeasy kit from unsorted PBMCs and from negatively selected CD4+ and CD8+ fractions. TCR beta CDR3 regions were amplified by immunoSEQ multiplex PCR using primers annealing to V and J segments. Amplification bias was minimized using a synthetic immune receptor repertoire, and residual bias was removed computationally after sequencing. The paper's processing steps were these. Repertoire diversity was quantified as the Shannon entropy index using custom Python scripts. Unsorted, CD4+ and CD8+ repertoires were analyzed separately, except in combined analyses where CD4+ and CD8+ sequences were merged in silico. A clone was considered expanded if an increase in frequency of at least 2-fold after treatment relative to C1D1 was found, and a pseudocount of 0.5 was applied to clones undetected at baseline. Singleton clones were defined as clones with 0 or 1 copy at C1D1, and non-singleton clones were defined as clones with 2 or more copies. Clones expanded in unsorted samples were assigned a CD4+, CD8+ or unknown annotation through matching of protein sequences in sorted samples from the same patient. Wilcoxon tests on paired samples were used to test diversity changes from C1D1 to C4D1. TCRdb took over this immuneACCESS table, retaining in-frame rearrangements with V and J assigned. Such tables are incomplete; in checked studies, under half of the missing clones stem from an unresolved V gene, and the remainder is unexplained. Clone size and the V and J calls come from that table; the DNA yielded D and trimming. The sample table records around 23,000 clones; roughly 90% of these occur just once. More than 20% of the sample is taken by the ten largest.

The chain joins TRBV4-1 to TRBJ2-7, and 8 bases in between align with TRBD2. Sequences were derived from peripheral blood mononuclear cells (PBMCs), sampled before the fourth cycle of nivolumab. The sequence was collected from a human donor with classical Hodgkin lymphoma. The DNA reads as follows: TGCGCCAGCAGCCAAGCAGAATCGGGAGGGCTCTCCTACGAGCAGTACTTC. This sequence encodes CASSQAESGGLSYEQYF.